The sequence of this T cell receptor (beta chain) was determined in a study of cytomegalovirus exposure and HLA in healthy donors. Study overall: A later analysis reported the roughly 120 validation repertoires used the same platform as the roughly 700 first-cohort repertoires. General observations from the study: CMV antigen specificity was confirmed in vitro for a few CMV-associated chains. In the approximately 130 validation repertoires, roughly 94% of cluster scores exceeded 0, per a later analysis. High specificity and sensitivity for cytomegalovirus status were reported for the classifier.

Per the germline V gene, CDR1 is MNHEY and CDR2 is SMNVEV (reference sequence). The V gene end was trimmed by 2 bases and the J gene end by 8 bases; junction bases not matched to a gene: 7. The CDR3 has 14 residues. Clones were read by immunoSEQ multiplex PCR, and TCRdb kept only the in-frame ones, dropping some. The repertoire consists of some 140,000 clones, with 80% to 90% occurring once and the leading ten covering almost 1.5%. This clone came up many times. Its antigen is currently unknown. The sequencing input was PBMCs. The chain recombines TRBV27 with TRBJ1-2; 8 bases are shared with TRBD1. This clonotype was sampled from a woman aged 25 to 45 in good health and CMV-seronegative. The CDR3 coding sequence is TGTGCCAGCAGTTTAGCGGGACAGGCGGGGGGCTACACCTTC. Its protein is CASSLAGQAGGYTF.